This is a list of T cell receptor beta chains from one sample in a study of OX40 agonist ivuxolimab in advanced cancers. Profiling relied on immunoSEQ multiplex PCR, and the TCRdb table lists in-frame clones only, not all of them. The sample has around 98,000 clones; roughly 85% are singletons. The source was CD4+ or CD8+ T cells sorted from blood, collected in a trial of the OX40 agonist ivuxolimab. All receptors come from an adult with an advanced solid tumor such as melanoma, head and neck, liver or kidney cancer. The CDR3 runs from the conserved cysteine through the conserved F or W. A clone size is listed for some rows: how often the clone was seen (once, few, many), or a class if it is expanded.

size	V	J	CDR3
-	TRBV10-1	TRBJ2-7	CASSEPGQGPLEQYF
-	TRBV4-3	TRBJ2-1	CASSQQTAPGGGGSGEQFF
-	TRBV4-3	TRBJ2-1	CASSQDPDRGPLTPYNEQFF
once	TRBV5-5	TRBJ1-5	CASSLGAGGQPQHF
-	TRBV12-5	TRBJ1-4	CASGLVLGQKLFF
-	TRBV7-2	TRBJ2-7	CASSSTRYEQYF
-	TRBV20-1	TRBJ2-1	CSARYNEQFF
-	TRBV7-2	TRBJ2-1	CASSLGGGALFF
-	TRBV5-1	TRBJ1-1	CASNHWGRGDTEAFF
-	TRBV10-1	TRBJ1-1	CASSESPARMNTEAFF
-	TRBV28	TRBJ2-5	CASSRRQGVRETQYF
once	TRBV19	TRBJ2-3	CASSTEGGDTQYF
-	TRBV7-3	TRBJ2-2	CASSKAAGNTGELFF
-	TRBV7-2	TRBJ2-5	CASSLAQGGGPNRPLWTQYF
-	TRBV5-1	TRBJ1-3	CASSLTGLSGNTIYF
-	TRBV7-9	TRBJ1-6	CASSTGTGEVSPLHF
-	TRBV19	TRBJ1-5	CASSPWDRGLAPQHF
-	TRBV11-2	TRBJ1-4	CASSLDYPGRGEKLFF
few	TRBV5-6	TRBJ1-4	CASSLLRGKEKLFF
-	TRBV18	TRBJ1-4	CASSSGTGASGNEKLFF
-	TRBV18	TRBJ1-4	CASSPLHAQAEKLFF
-	TRBV7-9	TRBJ1-1	CASSPQGGEDTEAFF
-	TRBV5-6	TRBJ2-3	CASSLGLVGELDTQYF
-	TRBV5-1	TRBJ1-2	CASSLTLGGYTF
-	TRBV15	TRBJ2-5	CATLPLGWGVQETQYF
-	TRBV7-6	TRBJ2-3	CASSLMTGRGDTQYF
-	TRBV6-1	TRBJ1-4	CASSGQALREKLFF
-	TRBV7-6	TRBJ2-5	CASSSLVSGTSIETQYF
-	TRBV2	TRBJ1-5	CASSEASSNQPQHF
-	TRBV2	TRBJ1-2	CASRAAGQPNYGYTF
-	TRBV11-2	TRBJ1-4	CASSPRWPVEKLFF
-	TRBV27	TRBJ1-4	CASSYRRDGEKLFF
-	TRBV9	TRBJ1-1	CASSPRLGAMNTEAFF
-	TRBV7-2	TRBJ1-1	CASSLAPTGFTEAFF
-	TRBV15	TRBJ1-4	CATRPDRGRNEKLFF
-	TRBV6-5	TRBJ1-2	CASTKEQGGDGYTF
few	TRBV13	TRBJ2-1	CASGQRGGGYNEQFF